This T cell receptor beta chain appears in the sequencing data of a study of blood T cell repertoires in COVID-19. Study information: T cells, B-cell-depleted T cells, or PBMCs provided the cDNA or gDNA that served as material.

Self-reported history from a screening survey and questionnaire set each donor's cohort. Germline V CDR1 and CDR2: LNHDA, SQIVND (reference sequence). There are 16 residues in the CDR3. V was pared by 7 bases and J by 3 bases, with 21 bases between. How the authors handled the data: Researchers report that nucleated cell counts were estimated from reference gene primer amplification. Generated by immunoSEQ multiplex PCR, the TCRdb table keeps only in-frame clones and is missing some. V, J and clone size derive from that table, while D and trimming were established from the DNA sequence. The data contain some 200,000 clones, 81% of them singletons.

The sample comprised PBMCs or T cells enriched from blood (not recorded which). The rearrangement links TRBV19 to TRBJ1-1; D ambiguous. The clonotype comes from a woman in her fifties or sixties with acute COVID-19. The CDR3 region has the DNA TGTGCCAGTACCGTATATAAGGCGGGCAGCGACACTGAAGCTTTCTTT. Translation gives CASTVYKAGSDTEAFF.